Sequencing of this TCR beta chain was carried out in a study of CD8+ T cells in alopecia areata. The wider study: The study gave treated patients oral tofacitinib at 5 to 10 mg twice daily. Affected scalp percentage gauged treated patients' severity. General study points: Among the top 100, expanded CD8+ clones, as well as scalp clonality, were significantly decreased by tofacitinib.

There are many counts of this clone. Its antigen remains unidentified. This CDR3 is 14 amino acids long. CDR1 is MNHEY and CDR2 is SVGAGI in the germline V gene. The V gene lost 5 bases and the J gene lost 3 bases, with 11 bases spanning the gap. Treatment of the sample: oral pan-JAK inhibitor, 5-10 mg twice daily. It was cDNA, reverse transcribed from extracted RNA, that served as the sequencing template. Using immunoSEQ multiplex PCR, the repertoire was profiled, and TCRdb retains in-frame clones only, with some absent. The sample records more than 90,000 clones, around 55% being singletons. This TCR was recovered from a human donor with alopecia areata. The chain recombines TRBV6-5 with TRBJ2-1; D unclear. The input for sequencing was CD8+ T cells sorted from blood, taken at week 4, from a patient treated with tofacitinib. The CDR3 here is CASSHTNIYNEQFF. The CDR3 region has the DNA TGTGCCAGCAGTCATACTAACATCTACAATGAGCAGTTCTTC.